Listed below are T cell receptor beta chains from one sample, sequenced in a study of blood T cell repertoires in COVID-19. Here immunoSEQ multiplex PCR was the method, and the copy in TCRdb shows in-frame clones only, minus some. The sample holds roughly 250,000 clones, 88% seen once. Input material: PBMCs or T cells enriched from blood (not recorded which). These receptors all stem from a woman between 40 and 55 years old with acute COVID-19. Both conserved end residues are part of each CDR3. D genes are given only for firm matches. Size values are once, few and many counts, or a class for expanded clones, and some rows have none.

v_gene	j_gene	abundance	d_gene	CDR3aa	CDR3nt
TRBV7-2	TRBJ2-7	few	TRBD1	CASSSDRGSEQYF	TGTGCCAGCAGCTCAGACAGGGGGTCCGAGCAGTACTTC
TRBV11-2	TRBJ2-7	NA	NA	CASSPAGYSSYEQYF	TGTGCCAGCAGCCCCGCGGGGTATTCCTCCTACGAGCAGTACTTC
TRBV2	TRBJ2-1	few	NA	CARQRNEQFF	TGTGCCAGACAGCGGAATGAGCAGTTCTTC
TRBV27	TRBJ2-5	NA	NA	CASSSYRSAGQETQYF	TGTGCCAGCAGTAGCTACCGAAGTGCTGGCCAAGAGACCCAGTACTTC
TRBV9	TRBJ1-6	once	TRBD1	CASSVTGANSPLHF	TGTGCCAGCAGCGTGACAGGGGCTAATTCACCCCTCCACTTT
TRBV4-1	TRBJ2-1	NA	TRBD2	CASSHRTSGRGKGEQFF	TGCGCCAGCAGCCACAGGACTAGCGGGAGGGGCAAGGGTGAGCAGTTCTTC
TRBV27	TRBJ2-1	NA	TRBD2	CASSAIGLAGVNYNEQFF	TGTGCCAGCAGTGCTATAGGACTAGCGGGGGTCAACTACAATGAGCAGTTCTTC
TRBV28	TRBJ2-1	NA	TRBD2	CASSLFPLAGENNEQFF	TGTGCCAGCAGTTTATTTCCCCTAGCGGGAGAGAACAATGAGCAGTTCTTC
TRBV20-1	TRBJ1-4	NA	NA	CSASSTATNEKLFF	TGCAGTGCTAGTTCTACAGCCACTAATGAAAAACTGTTTTTT
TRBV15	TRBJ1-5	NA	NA	CATSSGRVGNQPQHF	TGTGCCACCAGCAGTGGGAGGGTTGGCAATCAGCCCCAGCATTTT
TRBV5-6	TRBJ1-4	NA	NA	CASSYGSGHEKLFF	TGTGCCAGCAGCTACGGTTCAGGGCATGAAAAACTGTTTTTT
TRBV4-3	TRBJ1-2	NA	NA	CASSQDFIRGVILSGYTF	TGCGCCAGCAGCCAAGATTTTATACGAGGCGTTATCCTATCTGGCTACACCTTC
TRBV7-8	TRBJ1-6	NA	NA	CASSFSTDIGSPLHF	TGTGCCAGCAGCTTTTCGACAGACATTGGATCACCCCTCCACTTT
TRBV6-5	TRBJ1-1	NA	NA	CASRSRTTGAFF	TGTGCCAGCAGATCCCGGACGACGGGGGCTTTCTTT
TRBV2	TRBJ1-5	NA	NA	CASRGGDQPQHF	TGTGCCAGCAGGGGGGGAGACCAGCCCCAGCATTTT
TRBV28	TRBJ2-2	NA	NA	CASTPHRGGRGANTGELFF	TGTGCCAGCACCCCACATAGGGGCGGCAGGGGGGCGAACACCGGGGAGCTGTTTTTT
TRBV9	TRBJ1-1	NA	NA	CASSPHSLDTEAFF	TGTGCCAGCAGCCCCCATAGTCTGGACACTGAAGCTTTCTTT
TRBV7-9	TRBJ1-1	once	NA	CASSLVSRNTEAFF	TGTGCCAGCAGCTTAGTCTCCAGGAACACTGAAGCTTTCTTT